The 3 T cell receptor beta chains presented below share a single source sample, sequenced in a study of breast tumors, draining lymph nodes, adjacent tissues. Axillary draining lymph nodes of breast cancer patients supplied the node samples. TCRdb re-called the multiplex PCR reads with MiXCR, one entry per CDR3 protein. Of under 250,000 distinct CDR3 sequences listed, about a third were seen once; the top ten hold roughly 1.5%. What was sequenced was axillary lymph node tissue. All receptors derive from a female donor with breast cancer. Some clones in this sample may be carry-over from other donors' samples.

CDR3 amino acids: CSASRDPQGAHEKLFF. CDR3 DNA: TGCAGTGCTAGTAGGGACCCTCAGGGGGCACACGAAAAACTGTTTTTT. The rearrangement joins TRBV20-1 to TRBJ1-4; 8 nucleotides match TRBD1. The CDR3 sequence is 16 residues long. CDR1 DFQATT and CDR2 SNEGSKA come from the germline V gene (reference sequence). Losses at the gene ends were 3 bases for V and 8 bases for J; bases not matched to a gene: 14.

This clonotype has just a few counts. A read error may produce the germline difference seen at one junction end. This chain joins TRBV5-5 and TRBJ2-1, with D possibly TRBD1 on 6 matching bases. CDR3 length: 14 amino acids. Germline V gene data show CDR1 as SGHKS and CDR2 as YYEKEE (reference sequence). The CDR3 DNA is TGTGCCAGCAGTCCGACAGGATCATCCAATGAGCAGCTCTTC. It yields the protein CASSPTGSSNEQLF.

There are many counts of this clonotype. The V call is TRBV12-3 or TRBV12-4, the J call TRBJ1-6; D gene uncertain. CDR3 size: 13 residues. The germline V and J ends were trimmed by 8 bases and 8 bases, with 13 bases remaining between them. The CDR3 coding sequence is TGTGCCAGCCAACAGAGTATGGATTCACCCCTCCACTTT. Its protein product is CASQQSMDSPLHF.